These T cell receptor beta chains were read from a single sample in a study of shared clonotypes between healthy human individuals. This table comes from immunoSEQ multiplex PCR, and its TCRdb copy is limited to in-frame clones, with some not included. The sample shows approximately 1.5 million clones, less than 99% of them seen only once. Material for sequencing was naive CD4+ T cells sorted from blood. These receptors all stem from a man between 25 and 39 years old in good health. CDR3s include the opening cysteine and the closing phenylalanine or tryptophan. Each record gives: D gene, J gene, V gene, clone size, CDR3 protein, CDR3 DNA. The D gene is left open where the match is weak. Where a row states a size, it is once, few, many or the class of an expanded clone; other rows omit it.

d_call: NA; j_call: TRBJ1-1; v_call: TRBV28; clone_size: NA; cdr3_aa: CASSLGRGDTEAFF; cdr3_nt: TGTGCCAGCAGTTTAGGGCGCGGCGACACTGAAGCTTTCTTT
d_call: NA; j_call: TRBJ2-1; v_call: TRBV10-3; clone_size: NA; cdr3_aa: CAIGDSYNEQFF; cdr3_nt: TGTGCCATCGGTGACTCCTACAATGAGCAGTTCTTC
d_call: NA; j_call: TRBJ2-4; v_call: TRBV19; clone_size: NA; cdr3_aa: CASSIRGPTQNIQYF; cdr3_nt: TGTGCCAGTAGTATTCGGGGCCCAACCCAAAACATTCAGTACTTC
d_call: NA; j_call: TRBJ2-7; v_call: TRBV30; clone_size: NA; cdr3_aa: CAWGGPGQYF; cdr3_nt: TGTGCCTGGGGGGGACCCGGGCAGTACTTC
d_call: NA; j_call: TRBJ2-1; v_call: TRBV29-1; clone_size: NA; cdr3_aa: CSVEKGGDSFYNEQFF; cdr3_nt: TGCAGCGTTGAAAAGGGCGGGGACTCCTTCTACAATGAGCAGTTCTTC
d_call: NA; j_call: TRBJ2-5; v_call: TRBV5-1; clone_size: NA; cdr3_aa: CASSLSRETQYF; cdr3_nt: TGCGCCAGCAGCTTGTCCAGAGAGACCCAGTACTTC
d_call: NA; j_call: TRBJ2-7; v_call: TRBV5-1; clone_size: NA; cdr3_aa: CASRRDSPGEQYF; cdr3_nt: TGCGCCAGCAGGCGGGACTCCCCAGGAGAGCAGTACTTC
d_call: NA; j_call: TRBJ2-7; v_call: TRBV11-2; clone_size: NA; cdr3_aa: CASRLLPEQGACEQYF; cdr3_nt: TGTGCCAGCAGGCTCCTACCCGAACAGGGCGCCTGCGAGCAGTACTTC
d_call: NA; j_call: TRBJ2-7; v_call: TRBV7-9; clone_size: NA; cdr3_aa: CASSLWEKGLEQYF; cdr3_nt: TGTGCCAGCAGCTTATGGGAGAAAGGTCTCGAGCAGTACTTC
d_call: TRBD2; j_call: TRBJ2-5; v_call: TRBV5-1; clone_size: NA; cdr3_aa: CASSLSGTTQETQYF; cdr3_nt: TGCGCCAGCAGCCTGTCCGGGACTACTCAAGAGACCCAGTACTTC
d_call: NA; j_call: TRBJ1-3; v_call: TRBV5-6; clone_size: NA; cdr3_aa: CASSLAGSISGNTIYF; cdr3_nt: TGTGCCAGCAGCTTGGCCGGTAGTATCTCTGGAAACACCATATATTTT
d_call: NA; j_call: TRBJ1-5; v_call: TRBV28; clone_size: NA; cdr3_aa: CASSPLHQPQHF; cdr3_nt: TGTGCCAGCAGTCCACTTCACCAGCCCCAGCATTTT
d_call: NA; j_call: TRBJ2-2; v_call: TRBV9; clone_size: NA; cdr3_aa: CASSPGAAVGELFF; cdr3_nt: TGTGCCAGCAGCCCTGGCGCGGCAGTCGGGGAGCTGTTTTTT
d_call: NA; j_call: TRBJ2-7; v_call: TRBV19; clone_size: NA; cdr3_aa: CASSAGIAYEQYF; cdr3_nt: TGTGCCAGTTCGGCGGGTATTGCCTACGAGCAGTACTTC
d_call: NA; j_call: TRBJ2-4; v_call: TRBV15; clone_size: NA; cdr3_aa: CATSRDSSSGNIQYF; cdr3_nt: TGTGCCACCAGCAGAGATTCCTCGTCGGGAAACATTCAGTACTTC
d_call: NA; j_call: TRBJ1-3; v_call: TRBV2; clone_size: NA; cdr3_aa: CASLNSDRGNTIYF; cdr3_nt: TGTGCCAGCCTAAACTCTGACCGAGGAAACACCATATATTTT
d_call: NA; j_call: TRBJ1-3; v_call: TRBV6-6; clone_size: NA; cdr3_aa: CASSQVISGNTIYF; cdr3_nt: TGTGCCAGCAGCCAGGTGATCTCTGGAAACACCATATATTTT
d_call: NA; j_call: TRBJ2-1; v_call: TRBV5-5; clone_size: NA; cdr3_aa: CASSLASGEQFF; cdr3_nt: TGTGCCAGCAGCTTGGCCAGCGGTGAGCAGTTCTTC
d_call: NA; j_call: TRBJ1-2; v_call: TRBV6-5; clone_size: NA; cdr3_aa: CASSRQNLGGYTF; cdr3_nt: TGTGCCAGCAGTCGCCAAAACCTCGGCGGCTACACCTTC
d_call: NA; j_call: TRBJ2-1; v_call: TRBV5-1; clone_size: NA; cdr3_aa: CASSLLGQGQGEQFF; cdr3_nt: TGCGCCAGCAGCTTGCTCGGTCAGGGGCAGGGCGAGCAGTTCTTC
d_call: TRBD2; j_call: TRBJ2-2; v_call: TRBV27; clone_size: NA; cdr3_aa: CASSPGGSWTGELFF; cdr3_nt: TGTGCCAGCAGCCCCGGGGGGAGTTGGACCGGGGAGCTGTTTTTT
d_call: NA; j_call: TRBJ1-4; v_call: TRBV19; clone_size: NA; cdr3_aa: CATSRLQGWNEKLFF; cdr3_nt: TGTGCCACTTCCCGACTACAGGGCTGGAATGAAAAACTGTTTTTT
d_call: NA; j_call: TRBJ2-2; v_call: TRBV11-2; clone_size: NA; cdr3_aa: CASSLDLGISTGELFF; cdr3_nt: TGTGCCAGCAGCTTAGATCTGGGGATTAGCACCGGGGAGCTGTTTTTT
d_call: NA; j_call: TRBJ2-7; v_call: TRBV7-3; clone_size: NA; cdr3_aa: CASSAQNRGSQYF; cdr3_nt: TGTGCCAGCAGCGCACAAAACAGAGGCTCGCAGTACTTC
d_call: NA; j_call: TRBJ2-3; v_call: TRBV7-3; clone_size: NA; cdr3_aa: CASSLYLGGSTDTQYF; cdr3_nt: TGTGCCAGCAGCTTATACCTTGGCGGATCCACAGATACGCAGTATTTT
d_call: TRBD2; j_call: TRBJ2-1; v_call: TRBV7-9; clone_size: NA; cdr3_aa: CASSLVTSGRNNEQFF; cdr3_nt: TGTGCCAGCAGCTTAGTGACTAGCGGGAGAAATAATGAGCAGTTCTTC
d_call: NA; j_call: TRBJ1-5; v_call: TRBV7-9; clone_size: NA; cdr3_aa: CASSLAQGPVGAQHF; cdr3_nt: TGTGCCAGCAGCTTAGCGCAGGGCCCGGTAGGGGCCCAGCATTTT
d_call: NA; j_call: TRBJ1-4; v_call: TRBV7-4; clone_size: NA; cdr3_aa: CASSLAARRCATNEKLFF; cdr3_nt: TGTGCCAGCAGCTTAGCTGCGCGCCGTTGTGCAACTAATGAAAAACTGTTTTTT
d_call: NA; j_call: TRBJ2-7; v_call: TRBV2; clone_size: NA; cdr3_aa: CACQTRGYEQYF; cdr3_nt: TGTGCCTGCCAAACCAGGGGATACGAGCAGTACTTC
d_call: TRBD2; j_call: TRBJ2-5; v_call: TRBV9; clone_size: NA; cdr3_aa: CASSPGTSGKETQYF; cdr3_nt: TGTGCCAGCAGCCCAGGGACTAGCGGGAAAGAGACCCAGTACTTC
d_call: TRBD2; j_call: TRBJ2-1; v_call: TRBV29-1; clone_size: NA; cdr3_aa: CSVEGLLAGRNEQFF; cdr3_nt: TGCAGCGTTGAAGGTTTGCTAGCGGGTAGGAATGAGCAGTTCTTC
d_call: NA; j_call: TRBJ1-3; v_call: TRBV5-1; clone_size: NA; cdr3_aa: CASSSTASTSSGNTIYF; cdr3_nt: TGCGCCAGCAGCTCTACAGCCAGCACATCCTCTGGAAACACCATATATTTT
d_call: TRBD2; j_call: TRBJ2-1; v_call: TRBV9; clone_size: NA; cdr3_aa: CASSVTGYGAGDNEQFF; cdr3_nt: TGTGCCAGCAGCGTGACCGGGTATGGGGCGGGGGACAATGAGCAGTTCTTC
d_call: NA; j_call: TRBJ1-4; v_call: TRBV18; clone_size: NA; cdr3_aa: CASSPNTGRWEKLFF; cdr3_nt: TGTGCCAGCTCACCCAATACAGGTCGTTGGGAAAAACTGTTTTTT
d_call: NA; j_call: TRBJ1-5; v_call: TRBV7-8; clone_size: once; cdr3_aa: CASSLSPNQPQHF; cdr3_nt: TGTGCCAGCAGCTTGTCCCCAAATCAGCCCCAGCATTTT
d_call: NA; j_call: TRBJ2-7; v_call: TRBV5-1; clone_size: NA; cdr3_aa: CASSLAVGFSYEQYF; cdr3_nt: TGCGCCAGCAGCTTGGCTGTGGGATTTTCCTACGAGCAGTACTTC
d_call: NA; j_call: TRBJ1-1; v_call: TRBV18; clone_size: NA; cdr3_aa: CASSATGISTEAFF; cdr3_nt: TGTGCCAGCTCAGCGACAGGTATTAGCACTGAAGCTTTCTTT
d_call: NA; j_call: TRBJ2-5; v_call: TRBV19; clone_size: NA; cdr3_aa: CASSMITGASQETQYF; cdr3_nt: TGTGCCAGTAGTATGATCACAGGCGCATCCCAAGAGACCCAGTACTTC
d_call: NA; j_call: TRBJ2-1; v_call: TRBV10-3; clone_size: once; cdr3_aa: CAISEGEAGQFF; cdr3_nt: TGTGCCATCAGTGAGGGGGAGGCTGGGCAGTTCTTC
d_call: TRBD1; j_call: TRBJ1-5; v_call: TRBV10-2; clone_size: NA; cdr3_aa: CASRTQGIGQPQHF; cdr3_nt: TGCGCCAGCAGAACACAGGGGATTGGTCAGCCCCAGCATTTT
d_call: NA; j_call: TRBJ2-7; v_call: TRBV6-5; clone_size: NA; cdr3_aa: CASSYWGSRDSYEQYF; cdr3_nt: TGTGCCAGCAGTTATTGGGGGTCTCGGGACTCCTACGAGCAGTACTTC
d_call: TRBD2; j_call: TRBJ2-1; v_call: TRBV11-3; clone_size: NA; cdr3_aa: CASSLDQLAGDNEQFF; cdr3_nt: TGTGCCAGCAGCTTAGATCAACTAGCGGGAGATAATGAGCAGTTCTTC
d_call: NA; j_call: TRBJ2-3; v_call: TRBV5-6; clone_size: NA; cdr3_aa: CASSLKTAIDTQYF; cdr3_nt: TGTGCCAGCAGCTTAAAGACTGCCATAGATACGCAGTATTTT
d_call: NA; j_call: TRBJ1-5; v_call: TRBV28; clone_size: NA; cdr3_aa: CASSLSYSNQPQHF; cdr3_nt: TGTGCCAGCAGTTTATCGTATAGCAATCAGCCCCAGCATTTT
d_call: NA; j_call: TRBJ1-3; v_call: TRBV11-2; clone_size: NA; cdr3_aa: CASSFGSSGNTIYF; cdr3_nt: TGTGCCAGCAGCTTTGGCAGCTCTGGAAACACCATATATTTT
d_call: TRBD2; j_call: TRBJ2-3; v_call: TRBV28; clone_size: NA; cdr3_aa: CASSRTSGRRSDTQYF; cdr3_nt: TGTGCCAGCAGCCGGACTAGCGGGAGGCGTTCAGATACGCAGTATTTT
d_call: TRBD2; j_call: TRBJ2-1; v_call: TRBV7-6; clone_size: NA; cdr3_aa: CASSIPSGRVGYNEQFF; cdr3_nt: TGTGCCAGCAGCATCCCTAGCGGGAGGGTGGGTTACAATGAGCAGTTCTTC
d_call: NA; j_call: TRBJ2-7; v_call: TRBV5-1; clone_size: NA; cdr3_aa: CASSSGTYSYEQYF; cdr3_nt: TGCGCCAGCAGTTCCGGGACATACTCCTACGAGCAGTACTTC
d_call: NA; j_call: TRBJ2-6; v_call: TRBV27; clone_size: NA; cdr3_aa: CASSLLSGANVLTF; cdr3_nt: TGTGCCAGCAGTTTACTTTCTGGGGCCAACGTCCTGACTTTC
d_call: NA; j_call: TRBJ1-2; v_call: TRBV9; clone_size: once; cdr3_aa: CASSSPSGLRGGYTF; cdr3_nt: TGTGCCAGCAGCTCCCCTTCCGGGCTCCGGGGAGGCTACACCTTC
d_call: NA; j_call: TRBJ2-7; v_call: TRBV21-1; clone_size: NA; cdr3_aa: CASRLRGF; cdr3_nt: TGTGCCAGCAGACTGCGAGGCTTC
d_call: NA; j_call: TRBJ2-7; v_call: TRBV6-1; clone_size: NA; cdr3_aa: CASSDPTSPYEQYF; cdr3_nt: TGTGCCAGCAGTGACCCTACTAGCCCCTACGAGCAGTACTTC
d_call: TRBD1; j_call: TRBJ2-7; v_call: TRBV7-8; clone_size: NA; cdr3_aa: CASSLEGTGPYEQYF; cdr3_nt: TGTGCCAGCAGCTTAGAGGGGACAGGGCCCTACGAGCAGTACTTC
d_call: TRBD1; j_call: TRBJ2-7; v_call: TRBV5-5; clone_size: NA; cdr3_aa: CASSRTGTTYEQYF; cdr3_nt: TGTGCCAGCAGCCGGACAGGCACGACCTACGAGCAGTACTTC
d_call: TRBD1; j_call: TRBJ2-3; v_call: TRBV5-1; clone_size: NA; cdr3_aa: CASSTFGQAETDTQYF; cdr3_nt: TGCGCCAGCAGCACCTTCGGACAGGCTGAAACAGATACGCAGTATTTT
d_call: NA; j_call: TRBJ1-4; v_call: TRBV5-4; clone_size: NA; cdr3_aa: CASSLSRATNEKLFF; cdr3_nt: TGTGCCAGCAGCCTGTCAAGAGCGACTAATGAAAAACTGTTTTTT